This T cell receptor beta chain stems from a study of T cells expressing NK-cell markers. Study details: There were seven HCMV-seropositive donors and one seronegative donor among the eight sequenced. Regarding the study as a whole: Whether the expanded NKG2C+ T cell clones recognized HCMV remained unclear.

Regarding this clonotype: Its antigen is still unknown.

Germline values: CDR1 SQVTM, CDR2 ANQGSEA. This CDR3 contains 12 residues. With the 5' RACE reads reprocessed, TCRdb shows one record per CDR3 protein and no DNA. The specimen's table records almost 450,000 distinct CDR3 sequences. The TCR comes from a woman aged 18 to 75 in good health. Sequenced sample: blood T cells: a sorted CD56 or NKG2C T cell subset, CD4+ or CD8+ T cells, or bulk PBMC T cells (not recorded which). The V and J genes are TRBV29-1 and TRBJ2-5; TCRdb gives TRBD1 as the D gene, but with no DNA this cannot be confirmed. The CDR3 loop reads CSVFGGAETQYF. Supplemented by reference TRBV29-1 and TRBJ2-5, the full variable domain reads SAVISQKPSRDICQRGTSLTIQCQVDSQVTMMFWYRQQPGQSLTLIATANQGSEATYESGFVIDKFPISRPNLTFSTLTVSNMSPEDSSIYLCSVFGGAETQYFGPGTRLLVL.